These 24 T cell receptor beta chains came from one sample sequenced in a study of cytomegalovirus exposure and HLA in healthy donors. PCR was performed using 60 Vbeta and 13 Jbeta primers. Profiled with immunoSEQ multiplex PCR; TCRdb holds only in-frame clones, not every one. This sample's table reports 75,000 to 90,000 clones. The sample taken for sequencing was PBMCs. The receptors shown here come from a woman between 55 and 75 years old in good health and CMV-seronegative.

The rearrangement uses TRBV6-1 and TRBJ1-5; the match to TRBD1 covers 9 bases. The CDR3 length is 16 residues. The junction had 4 bases not matched to a gene; V was cut back by 3 bases and J by 1 base. In germline, CDR1 is MNHNS, CDR2 SASEGT. This chain's CDR3 is CASSEGTGMSNQPQHF. CDR3 nucleotide sequence: TGTGCCAGCAGTGAGGGGACAGGGATGAGCAATCAGCCCCAGCATTTT.

CDR3: CASSEGALAGATDTQYF. CDR3 DNA: TGCGCCAGCAGCGAGGGCGCTCTAGCGGGGGCCACAGATACGCAGTATTTT. The chain recombines TRBV5-1 with TRBJ2-3; 10 nucleotides agree with TRBD2. CDR3 length: 17 residues. The V and J ends lost 4 bases and 2 bases, in that order; junction bases with no gene match: 10. Germline V gene data show CDR1 as SGHRS and CDR2 as YFSETQ.

The rearrangement uses TRBV7-9 and TRBJ2-5; a weak D match, TRBD2 (6 bases). This CDR3 is built from 15 residues. The V gene's germline CDR1 is SEHNR and CDR2 FQNEAQ (reference sequence). V lost 4 bases to trimming and J lost 5 bases, with 17 bases between them. In nucleotides, the CDR3 is TGTGCCAGCAGCTACCGGGAGATTCGCAGTGAGACCCAGTACTTC. Translation gives CASSYREIRSETQYF.

V is TRBV9 and J is TRBJ2-2, with TRBD2 identical over 11 bases. Germline V gives CDR1 SGDLS, CDR2 YYNGEE. The CDR3 totals 15 residues. V shed 3 bases and J 7 bases; nucleotides not matched to a gene: 5. The CDR3 sequence: CASSASGRRVGELFF. The CDR3 DNA is TGTGCCAGCAGCGCTAGCGGGAGGAGGGTCGGGGAGCTGTTTTTT.

The V gene is TRBV6-4, the J gene TRBJ1-1; 9 bases agree with TRBD1. Germline loops: CDR1 MRHNA, CDR2 SNTAGT. V was clipped by 4 bases and J by 5 bases; unmatched bases: 2. The CDR3 runs to 13 residues. CDR3: CASSGTGETEAFF. The CDR3 region has the DNA TGTGCCAGCAGTGGGACAGGGGAGACTGAAGCTTTCTTT.

The chain joins TRBV4-2 to TRBJ2-4, with TRBD2 matching over 11 bases. CDR3 size: 17 residues. The germline V gene has CDR1 LGHNA and CDR2 YNFKEQ. The V segment lost 3 bases and the J segment 8 bases; nucleotides outside the gene matches: 12. Here the CDR3 DNA reads TGTGCCAGCAGCCAGCAACTAGCGGGAGATGGGGGGTACATTCAGTACTTC. It is translated as CASSQQLAGDGGYIQYF.

The chain joins TRBV6-4 to TRBJ2-2, with 7 bases lining up with TRBD1. There are 15 residues in the CDR3. Trimming took 6 bases from V and 7 from J; bases not matched to a gene: 11. CDR1 is MRHNA, CDR2 SNTAGT, per germline. CDR3 region: CASRGTGEFGGELFF. The DNA of the CDR3 is TGTGCCAGCAGAGGAACAGGGGAATTTGGCGGGGAGCTGTTTTTT.

This rearrangement joins TRBV30 to TRBJ2-3, with D perhaps TRBD2 (6 bases). The CDR3 loop spans 12 amino acids. With 3 bases removed from V and 5 bases from J, the gap between germline ends came to 9 bases. Per germline, CDR1 GTSNPN and CDR2 SVGIG (reference sequence). CDR3 sequence reads: CAWRRDGDTQYF. Written as DNA, the CDR3 is TGTGCCTGGAGGCGGGACGGAGATACGCAGTATTTT. Full variable domain (missing parts from reference TRBV30 and TRBJ2-3): SQTIHQWPATLVQPVGSPLSLECTVEGTSNPNLYWYRQAAGRGLQLLFYSVGIGQISSEVPQNLSASRPQDRQFILSSKKLLLSDSGFYLCAWRRDGDTQYFGPGTRLTVL.

The rearrangement joins TRBV9 to TRBJ2-2; TRBD2 agrees at 8 bases. Germline loops: CDR1 SGDLS, CDR2 YYNGEE. The V gene end was trimmed by 0 bases and the J gene end by 6 bases; junction bases not matched to a gene: 7. This CDR3 is built from 16 residues. The CDR3 loop reads CASSVDGRARSGELFF. In DNA, the CDR3 is TGTGCCAGCAGCGTAGACGGGAGGGCAAGGTCCGGGGAGCTGTTTTTT.

The CDR3 reads CASSQDAEVETQYF. The DNA of the CDR3 is TGTGCCAGCAGCCAAGATGCTGAGGTAGAGACCCAGTACTTC. The chain employs TRBV4-2 and TRBJ2-5, with unresolved D. CDR1 and CDR2 from the germline V gene are LGHNA and YNFKEQ. The ends were cut back, 0 bases at V and 4 bases at J, with 9 bases in the middle. The CDR3 is made up of 14 amino acids.

The chain combines TRBV5-1 with TRBJ1-4; D call uncertain. In germline, CDR1 is SGHRS, CDR2 YFSETQ. Trimming stripped 3 bases from V and 5 bases from J, with 11 bases between. The CDR3 spans 14 residues. In DNA form, the CDR3 reads TGCGCCAGCAGCTACCGGGAACCCAATGAAAAACTGTTTTTT. It is translated as CASSYREPNEKLFF.

According to its frequency, this clone is medium-sized. The gene calls are TRBV10-3 and TRBJ1-3, with TRBD1 identical over 8 bases. Trimming cost V 10 bases and J 4 bases; bases outside gene matches: 6. The CDR3 runs 13 residues. Per germline, CDR1 ENHRY and CDR2 SYGVKD. Written as DNA, the CDR3 is TGTGCCACCAAGGGGACAGGAGGAAACACCATATATTTT. This translates into CATKGTGGNTIYF.

The chain combines TRBV28 with TRBJ1-2; perhaps TRBD1 as D (6 bases). The V end was cut by 2 bases, the J end by 14 bases, with 18 bases between. This CDR3 region has 13 residues. The germline gives CDR1 MDHEN, CDR2 SYDVKM. This CDR3 is CASSLSLGAPGTF. The DNA of the CDR3 is TGTGCCAGCAGTTTAAGTTTGGGGGCTCCTGGAACCTTC.

V usage is TRBV7-3 and J usage is TRBJ2-1; TRBD2 aligns across 8 bases. The V gene's germline CDR1 is SGHTA and CDR2 FQGTGA. Unmatched junction bases numbered 7, after V lost 5 bases and J lost 10 bases. The CDR3 covers 13 residues. CDR3 sequence: CASSPGTSREQFF. The CDR3 nucleotides are TGTGCCAGCAGCCCCGGGACTAGTCGCGAGCAGTTCTTC.

This chain uses TRBV19 with TRBJ2-1, with D possibly being TRBD1 (6 bases). This CDR3 spans 16 amino acids. From germline, CDR1 is LNHDA and CDR2 SQIVND (reference sequence). Trimming removed 5 bases at V and 5 bases at J, with 19 bases between. This CDR3 reads CASSFEGGPSNNEQFF. The CDR3 nucleotides read TGTGCCAGTAGTTTCGAAGGGGGTCCGTCCAACAATGAGCAGTTCTTC. Full variable domain (rest looked up from reference TRBV19 and TRBJ2-1): DGGITQSPKYLFRKEGQNVTLSCEQNLNHDAMYWYRQDPGQGLRLIYYSQIVNDFQKGDIAEGYSVSREKKESFPLTVTSAQKNPTAFYLCASSFEGGPSNNEQFFGPGTRLTVL.

J is TRBJ2-5 and V is TRBV10-1; the D is unclear. Per germline, CDR1 WNHNN and CDR2 SYGVQD (reference sequence). Trimming took 4 bases from V and 5 from J, leaving 17 bases between them. CDR3 length equals 15 residues. The CDR3 loop is CASSGFYQTRETQYF. As DNA, the CDR3 is TGCGCCAGCAGTGGGTTCTATCAAACCCGGGAGACCCAGTACTTC.

The chain carries TRBV18 and TRBJ2-1; 10 nucleotides match TRBD2. CDR1 and CDR2 (germline): KGHSH, LQKENI. There are 16 residues in the CDR3. The J segment lost 1 base and the V segment lost 3 bases, leaving 3 bases of the junction unmatched. The CDR3 coding sequence is TGTGCCAGCTCACCGCTAGCGGGAGAGTCCTACAATGAGCAGTTCTTC. It specifies CASSPLAGESYNEQFF.

The genes are TRBV7-2 and TRBJ2-3; 10 bases fit TRBD2. This CDR3 comprises 15 residues. Trimming cost V 5 bases and J 3 bases; bases outside gene matches: 5. Germline V CDR1 and CDR2: SGHTA, FQGNSA. The CDR3 region has the DNA TGTGCCAGCAGCCCTAGCGGGAGTGGTACAGATACGCAGTATTTT. Protein: CASSPSGSGTDTQYF.

V usage is TRBV29-1 and J usage is TRBJ1-2; TRBD1 agrees at 12 bases. The CDR3 contains 15 residues. Germline trimming cut 6 bases from V and 3 bases from J; bases unmatched to any gene: 8. Per the germline V gene, CDR1 is SQVTM and CDR2 is ANQGSEA. CDR3 in DNA: TGCAGCGTGAAGGGGGACAGGGGGCGTTACTATGGCTACACCTTC. Amino acids: CSVKGDRGRYYGYTF.

The rearrangement uses TRBV5-1 and TRBJ2-5, with D uncertain. Per germline, CDR1 SGHRS and CDR2 YFSETQ. The V end lost 5 bases, the J end lost 2 bases, and 13 bases lay between the germline ends. CDR3 length: 14 amino acids. The CDR3 region has the DNA TGCGCCAGCAGTTTAACACCGCAACAAGAGACCCAGTACTTC. The encoded protein is CASSLTPQQETQYF. The full variable domain, its missing parts supplied by reference TRBV5-1 and TRBJ2-5, is KAGVTQTPRYLIKTRGQQVTLSCSPISGHRSVSWYQQTPGQGLQFLFEYFSETQRNKGNFPGRFSGRQFSNSRSEMNVSTLELGDSALYLCASSLTPQQETQYFGPGTRLLVL.

This rearrangement joins TRBV7-2 to TRBJ2-5; TRBD2 aligns across 8 bases. With 4 bases clipped from V and 5 bases from J, the junction kept 6 bases outside the gene matches. Germline V gene lookup returns CDR1 SGHTA and CDR2 FQGNSA. The CDR3 totals 14 residues. DNA of the CDR3: TGTGCCAGCAGCTCACTAGCGGTGGGGGAGACCCAGTACTTC. Translation gives CASSSLAVGETQYF.

The chain joins TRBV9 to TRBJ2-2; 7 bases map to TRBD2. Germline V gene data show CDR1 as SGDLS and CDR2 as YYNGEE. V shed 2 bases and J 6 bases; nucleotides not matched to a gene: 10. The CDR3 has 16 residues. In DNA, the CDR3 is TGTGCCAGCAGCGTGGGGGGGAGGGCAGTGGCCGGGGAGCTGTTTTTT. Translating gives CASSVGGRAVAGELFF.

This rearrangement joins TRBV18 to TRBJ1-4, with TRBD1 as a possible D gene (6 bases). Germline CDR1 and CDR2: KGHSH and LQKENI. The CDR3 is 14 residues long. With 5 bases removed from V and 7 bases from J, the gap between germline ends came to 14 bases. The DNA of the CDR3 is TGTGCCAGCTCATTTCGTGCGGACAGTGAAAAACTGTTTTTT. It codes for CASSFRADSEKLFF.

This chain uses TRBV7-2 with TRBJ2-3, with TRBD2 matching over 7 bases. The CDR3 has 17 residues. V was pared by 5 bases and J by 3 bases, with 14 bases of the junction left unmatched. Germline V gives CDR1 SGHTA, CDR2 FQGNSA. CDR3 residues: CASSPRLAAIGTDTQYF. The CDR3 coding sequence is TGTGCCAGCAGCCCGAGGCTAGCGGCAATCGGGACAGATACGCAGTATTTT.